What follows describes a single T cell receptor beta chain. The data derive from a study of T cell changes during pregnancy in multiple sclerosis. The CDR3 consists of 13 residues. The germline V gene has CDR1 SNHLY and CDR2 FYNNEI. The trim removed 4 bases at V and 15 bases at J, leaving 8 bases unmatched. Sequenced by immunoSEQ multiplex PCR; TCRdb stores in-frame clones only, minus some. The data show some 64,000 clones, about 90% seen once. This receptor was taken from a female donor with multiple sclerosis, enrolled in a pregnancy study. The chain links TRBV2 to TRBJ2-1; 11 bases align to TRBD2. The sample was peripheral blood, taken in the first trimester of pregnancy. CDR3 in amino acids: CASSVASGRMGFF. The CDR3 coding sequence is TGTGCCAGCAGTGTGGCTAGCGGGAGGATGGGGTTCTTC.